A single sample is the source of the 30 T cell receptor beta chains below, sequenced in a study of T cell clones after liver transplantation. Assay used: immunoSEQ multiplex PCR; TCRdb lists only in-frame clones, some missing. The sample includes over 90,000 clones, about 86% of them seen just once. The specimen was CD4+ T cells from blood, collected approximately 43 months after liver transplant. The receptor source for this set is a human patient who received a liver transplant. The graft donor may have given rise to some T cells.

The chain employs TRBV6-5 and TRBJ2-1; 8 nucleotides agree with TRBD2. The CDR3 loop spans 16 amino acids. The junction had 7 bases not matched to a gene; V was cut back by 1 base and J by 5 bases. Germline loops: CDR1 MNHEY, CDR2 SVGAGI. In DNA form, the CDR3 reads TGTGCCAGCAGTTACTTAGGCGGGGGGACAAACAATGAGCAGTTCTTC. Its protein is CASSYLGGGTNNEQFF.

This chain connects TRBV10-3 to TRBJ2-3; TRBD2 might be the D (5 bases). The CDR3 runs 12 residues. V shed 10 bases and J shed 1 base, with 9 bases lying between them. CDR1 ENHRY and CDR2 SYGVKD come from the germline V gene. CDR3 in DNA: TGTGCCACCGGAGGAGGCACAGATACGCAGTATTTT. This translates into CATGGGTDTQYF.

The chain couples TRBV11-1 to TRBJ1-5, with D unresolved. Trimming shortened V by 2 bases and J by 4 bases, and 21 bases separated the two germline ends. From germline, CDR1 is SGHAT and CDR2 FQDESV (reference sequence). The CDR3 is made up of 18 amino acids. CDR3 amino acids: CASSLLGGYGRENQPQHF. CDR3 DNA sequence: TGTGCCAGCAGCTTATTGGGAGGGTACGGGAGGGAAAATCAGCCCCAGCATTTT.

The rearrangement joins TRBV18 to TRBJ1-1; no reliable D call. The ends were cut back, 5 bases at V and 1 base at J, with 5 bases in the middle. There are 12 residues in the CDR3. CDR1 and CDR2 (germline): KGHSH, LQKENI. CDR3 sequence: CASSSANTEAFF. For the CDR3, the DNA is TGTGCCAGCTCATCCGCGAACACTGAAGCTTTCTTT.

This chain connects TRBV18 to TRBJ2-1, with 7 bases aligning to TRBD1. Looked up from germline, CDR1 is KGHSH and CDR2 is LQKENI. This CDR3 region has 15 residues. The J segment lost 2 bases and the V segment lost 2 bases, leaving 3 bases of the junction unmatched. CDR3 residues: CASSPGTVTYNEQFF. CDR3 sequence (DNA): TGTGCCAGCTCACCAGGGACAGTTACCTACAATGAGCAGTTCTTC.

CDR3 nucleotide sequence: TGTGCCAGCAGCCCGACAGGGAACTATGGCTACACCTTC. Translating gives CASSPTGNYGYTF. The J gene is TRBJ1-2, the V gene TRBV5-6; 7 bases are shared with TRBD1. The length of the CDR3 is 13 residues. V lost 4 bases and J lost 2; bases outside the gene matches: 2. Germline lookup yields CDR1 SGHDT and CDR2 YYEEEE.

The chain has TRBV21-1 and TRBJ1-3. TRBV21-1 is labeled a pseudogene. The CDR3 loop spans 17 amino acids. CDR3 residues: CASSKGTASTRGNTIYF. The DNA of the CDR3 is TGTGCCAGCAGCAAAGGTACTGCTTCCACGAGAGGGAACACCATATATTTT.

The rearrangement links TRBV18 to TRBJ1-2; a weak D match, TRBD1 (5 bases). Per germline, CDR1 KGHSH and CDR2 LQKENI. Trimming stripped 5 bases from V and 7 bases from J, with 20 bases between. The CDR3 contains 15 residues. CDR3 sequence: CASSSEARVVGGYTF. The CDR3 DNA follows: TGTGCCAGCTCATCCGAGGCCAGGGTGGTTGGTGGCTACACCTTC.

This sequence joins TRBV7-9 and TRBJ2-5; TRBD2 matches 12 bases. The CDR3 sequence is 13 residues long. V gave up 4 bases and J gave up 10 bases; unmatched junction bases: 4. Germline V gene data show CDR1 as SEHNR and CDR2 as FQNEAQ (reference sequence). The CDR3 DNA sequence: TGTGCCAGCAGCTCACTAGCGGGAGGTATCCAGTACTTC. Its translation: CASSSLAGGIQYF.

The chain joins TRBV5-1 to TRBJ2-7, with D uncertain. The V end lost 1 base, the J end lost 4 bases, and 6 bases lay between the germline ends. Germline CDR1 reads SGHRS; CDR2 reads YFSETQ. The CDR3 consists of 12 residues. CDR3 region: CASSLSGYEQYF. The DNA for the CDR3 is TGCGCCAGCAGCTTGAGTGGATACGAGCAGTACTTC.

Only a few counts were recorded for this clone. Here the CDR3 reads CASSATGNTEAFF. The CDR3 DNA sequence: TGTGCCAGCAGTGCGACAGGGAACACTGAAGCTTTCTTT. The rearrangement joins TRBV28 to TRBJ1-1, with a possible D match to TRBD1 (6 bases). This CDR3 is built from 13 residues. Trimming shortened V by 5 bases and J by 1 base, and 8 bases separated the two germline ends. In germline, CDR1 is MDHEN, CDR2 SYDVKM.

The V gene is TRBV7-8, the J gene TRBJ2-5; no clear D gene. The CDR3 consists of 14 residues. CDR1 and CDR2 (germline): SGHVS, FQNEAQ. V dropped 1 base and J dropped 3 bases, with 9 bases sitting between them. CDR3 DNA sequence: TGTGCCAGCAGCTTAGGAACCGCCAAAGAGACCCAGTACTTC. This codes for CASSLGTAKETQYF.

The rearrangement uses TRBV30 and TRBJ2-1; TRBD1 agrees at 7 bases. The V and J ends lost 5 bases and 9 bases, in that order; junction bases with no gene match: 7. This CDR3 region has 12 residues. The germline CDR1 and CDR2 sequences are GTSNPN and SVGIG (reference sequence). The CDR3 DNA reads as TGTGCCTGGTCACAGGGGAAGAGTGAGCAGTTCTTC. Translation gives CAWSQGKSEQFF.

CDR3 sequence: CAWSPDRADYGYTF. CDR3 bases: TGTGCCTGGAGTCCTGACAGGGCAGACTATGGCTACACCTTC. This chain joins TRBV30 and TRBJ1-2; TRBD1 matches at 7 bases. Germline V gene data show CDR1 as GTSNPN and CDR2 as SVGIG (reference sequence). The CDR3 runs to 14 residues. After removal of 2 bases from V and 3 bases from J, the junction contained 6 bases not matched to a gene.

This clone was seen a single time. This chain links TRBV6-1 with TRBJ2-1; the D gene could be TRBD1 or TRBD2 (6 bases each). The CDR3 length is 16 residues. Trimming left V 4 bases short and J 2 bases short, with 15 bases between. CDR1 is MNHNS, CDR2 SASEGT, per germline. CDR3 in DNA: TGTGCCAGCAGTGTGTCACAGGGAGGCGCCTACAATGAGCAGTTCTTC. Protein sequence: CASSVSQGGAYNEQFF.

J is TRBJ1-3 and V is TRBV5-1; maybe TRBD1 (5 bases). This CDR3 is 17 amino acids long. CDR1 is SGHRS and CDR2 is YFSETQ in the germline V gene. The V and J ends lost 5 bases and 0 bases respectively, with 18 bases between them. CDR3 protein: CASRFAGSDYSGNTIYF. The CDR3 region has the DNA TGCGCCAGCAGGTTTGCAGGGTCAGACTACTCTGGAAACACCATATATTTT.

The chain employs TRBV19 and TRBJ2-3; TRBD1 matches 10 bases. The germline CDR1 and CDR2 sequences are LNHDA and SQIVND (reference sequence). The CDR3 is 14 amino acids. With 8 bases clipped from V and 3 bases from J, the junction kept 5 bases outside the gene matches. The CDR3 sequence: CASFDRGRTDTQYF. The CDR3, as DNA: TGTGCCAGTTTCGACAGGGGGCGTACAGATACGCAGTATTTT.

The V and J genes are TRBV4-1 and TRBJ1-2, with D possibly matching TRBD1 (6 bases). The CDR3 has 14 residues. V gave up 0 bases and J gave up 6 bases, with 11 bases separating them. Looked up from germline, CDR1 is MGHRA and CDR2 is YSYEKL. The CDR3 sequence is CASSQDRGRDGYTF. Written as DNA, the CDR3 is TGCGCCAGCAGCCAAGACAGGGGTCGAGATGGCTACACCTTC.

The sample holds one count of this clone. The chain combines TRBV19 with TRBJ2-1; the match to TRBD2 covers 8 bases. The J segment lost 10 bases and the V segment lost 7 bases, leaving 12 bases of the junction unmatched. Germline loops: CDR1 LNHDA, CDR2 SQIVND (reference sequence). This CDR3 contains 14 residues. The CDR3 nucleotides are TGTGCCAGTACCCCAGCCCCTGCGGGAGGCGAGCAGTTCTTC. Translating gives CASTPAPAGGEQFF.

For this clone: Since no conserved phenylalanine or tryptophan closes the CDR3, a read error is the likely cause. The limits of the CDR3 on the DNA are not certain, so only TCRdb's listed CDR3 is given. V is TRBV27 and J is TRBJ2-7; TRBD2 is the table's D call and was not checked against the DNA. Germline CDR1 MNHEY, CDR2 SMNVEV (reference sequence). The CDR3 has 11 residues if both end residues are counted. CDR3 sequence reads: CASSPTPAGYL.

The chain employs TRBV19 and TRBJ1-2; 9 nucleotides line up with TRBD1. The trim removed 5 bases at V and 6 bases at J, leaving 7 bases unmatched. CDR3 size: 14 residues. CDR1 and CDR2 (germline): LNHDA, SQIVND (reference sequence). The CDR3 DNA reads TGTGCCAGTAGTGTCGGGACAGGGTTAGATGGCTACACCTTC. As protein: CASSVGTGLDGYTF. Supplemented by reference TRBV19 and TRBJ1-2, the full variable domain reads DGGITQSPKYLFRKEGQNVTLSCEQNLNHDAMYWYRQDPGQGLRLIYYSQIVNDFQKGDIAEGYSVSREKKESFPLTVTSAQKNPTAFYLCASSVGTGLDGYTFGSGTRLTVV.

The chain couples TRBV2 to TRBJ2-5; a possible D gene is TRBD1 (6 bases). The CDR3 loop spans 13 amino acids. V shed 4 bases and J shed 1 base, with 7 bases lying between them. Germline CDR1 reads SNHLY; CDR2 reads FYNNEI. The CDR3 coding sequence is TGTGCCAGCAGTGGGGGGCCCCAAGAGACCCAGTACTTC. Protein: CASSGGPQETQYF.

This chain uses TRBV2 with TRBJ1-1; possible D gene TRBD1, 6 bases. The CDR3 is 13 amino acids. The germline CDR1 and CDR2 sequences are SNHLY and FYNNEI. V lost 6 bases and J lost 5, with 13 bases in between. The DNA of the CDR3 is TGTGCCAGCAGGGAGGGAAGGGGGACTGAAGCTTTCTTT. Translating gives CASREGRGTEAFF.

The J gene is TRBJ2-7, the V gene TRBV5-1; 9 bases agree with TRBD1. V dropped 7 bases and J dropped 4; count of bases not matched to a gene: 12. CDR1 is SGHRS, CDR2 YFSETQ, per germline. CDR3 size: 15 residues. In nucleotides, the CDR3 is TGCGCCAGCTCCGACCCGGGACAGGGAGGTTACGAGCAGTACTTC. This codes for CASSDPGQGGYEQYF.

The genes are TRBV5-1 and TRBJ2-2; TRBD1 might be the D (6 bases). Germline V CDR1 and CDR2: SGHRS, YFSETQ. Trimming stripped 5 bases from V and 2 bases from J, with 13 bases between. CDR3 length equals 15 residues. CDR3 sequence: CASSSRGFNTGELFF. CDR3 DNA sequence: TGCGCCAGCAGTTCCAGGGGTTTCAACACCGGGGAGCTGTTTTTT.

Details on this clone: The sample has other DNA sequences that encode this CDR3 too. The chain links TRBV6-5 to TRBJ1-1, with 7 nucleotides matching TRBD1. This CDR3 spans 14 amino acids. Germline V gene lookup returns CDR1 MNHEY and CDR2 SVGAGI. Trimming at V came to 5 bases and at J to 4 bases, leaving 7 bases not matched to a gene. The CDR3 DNA follows: TGTGCCAGCAGTCGACAGGGAGAGGGCACTGAAGCTTTCTTT. This codes for CASSRQGEGTEAFF.

The rearrangement links TRBV7-2 to TRBJ2-2, with 7 bases matching TRBD1. Germline assignment: CDR1 SGHTA and CDR2 FQGNSA. This CDR3 has 16 amino acids. J was trimmed by 0 bases and V by 5 bases; bases with no gene match: 6. Here the CDR3 reads CASSRRGQPNTGELFF. DNA for the CDR3: TGTGCCAGCAGCCGCAGGGGACAGCCGAACACCGGGGAGCTGTTTTTT.

The chain employs TRBV12-5 and TRBJ2-3, with TRBD1 matching over 7 bases. The CDR3 covers 19 residues. CDR1 is LGHNT, CDR2 FRNRAP, per germline. Losses at the gene ends were 2 bases for V and 3 bases for J; bases not matched to a gene: 17. The DNA of the CDR3 is TGTGCTAGTGGTTTGTACAGACAGGGATTGCGATGGTTGACAGATACGCAGTATTTT. Its protein is CASGLYRQGLRWLTDTQYF.

This chain connects TRBV19 to TRBJ2-1, with TRBD1 identical over 8 bases. CDR3 length equals 15 residues. Germline V gene sequence: CDR1 LNHDA, CDR2 SQIVND (reference sequence). Trimming took 1 base from V and 5 from J; bases not matched to a gene: 4. CDR3 DNA: TGTGCCAGTAGTATAGGACAGGGGCAAAACAATGAGCAGTTCTTC. Amino acids: CASSIGQGQNNEQFF.

This clone was counted a single time. This chain uses TRBV2 with TRBJ2-2; TRBD1 matches 9 bases. The CDR3 is 15 amino acids. CDR1 is SNHLY and CDR2 is FYNNEI in the germline V gene. V shed 4 bases, J shed 7 bases, and the junction held 7 bases outside the gene matches. The CDR3 DNA reads as TGTGCCAGCAGTGGACAGGGGGTTCGGGGCGGGGAGCTGTTTTTT. As protein: CASSGQGVRGGELFF.